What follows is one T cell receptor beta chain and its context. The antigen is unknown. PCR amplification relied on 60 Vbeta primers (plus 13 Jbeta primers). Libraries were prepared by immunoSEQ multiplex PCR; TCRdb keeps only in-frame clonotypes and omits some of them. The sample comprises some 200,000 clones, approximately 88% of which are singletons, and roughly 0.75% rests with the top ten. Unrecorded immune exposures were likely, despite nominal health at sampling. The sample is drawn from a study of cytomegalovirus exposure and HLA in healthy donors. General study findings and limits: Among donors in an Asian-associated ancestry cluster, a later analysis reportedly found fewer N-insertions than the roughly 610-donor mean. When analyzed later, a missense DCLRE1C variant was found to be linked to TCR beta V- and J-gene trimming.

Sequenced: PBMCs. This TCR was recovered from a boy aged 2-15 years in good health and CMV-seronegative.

This chain's CDR3 is CASSVVAEDTEAFF. CDR3 sequence (DNA): TGTGCCAGCAGCGTAGTAGCCGAGGACACTGAAGCTTTCTTT. V usage is TRBV9 and J usage is TRBJ1-1; unclear D gene. CDR3 length equals 14 residues. Trimming shortened V by 0 bases and J by 3 bases, and 9 bases separated the two germline ends. Looked up from germline, CDR1 is SGDLS and CDR2 is YYNGEE.